These 21 T cell receptor beta chains came from one sample sequenced in a study of tumour-infiltrating T cells in Burkitt lymphoma. The table came from immunoSEQ multiplex PCR; TCRdb's copy has only in-frame clones and leaves some out. The sample lists 12,000 to 15,000 clones, more than 70% occurring once. Material for sequencing was tumor tissue. Receptor source: a human donor with diffuse large B-cell lymphoma.

The chain is built from TRBV6-1 and TRBJ2-2; D tentatively reads TRBD1 or TRBD2 (6 bases each). There are 15 residues in the CDR3. Germline V gene sequence: CDR1 MNHNS, CDR2 SASEGT. V was trimmed by 6 bases and J by 4 bases, leaving 15 bases between them. CDR3 sequence reads: CASRPPRGRTGELFF. The CDR3 coding sequence is TGTGCCAGCAGGCCTCCCCGGGGGCGCACCGGGGAGCTGTTTTTT.

The rearrangement uses TRBV2 and TRBJ1-3; possible D gene TRBD1, 5 bases. The germline V gene encodes CDR1 SNHLY and CDR2 FYNNEI. V gave up 5 bases and J gave up 1 base, with 12 bases separating them. The CDR3 is 15 amino acids. CDR3 in DNA: TGTGCCAGCAGTTTACCTCGGGGGTCTGGAAACACCATATATTTT. It translates to CASSLPRGSGNTIYF. The variable domain in full, completed from reference TRBV2 and TRBJ1-3, reads EPEVTQTPSHQVTQMGQEVILRCVPISNHLYFYWYRQILGQKVEFLVSFYNNEISEKSEIFDDQFSVERPDGSNFTLKIRSTKLEDSAMYFCASSLPRGSGNTIYFGEGSWLTVV.

The J gene is TRBJ2-2, the V gene TRBV7-2, with D uncertain. This CDR3 comprises 11 residues. The V end lost 5 bases, the J end lost 9 bases, and 7 bases lay between the germline ends. Germline CDR1 reads SGHTA; CDR2 reads FQGNSA. The CDR3 nucleotides read TGTGCCAGCAGCCAGGCATGGGAGCTGTTTTTT. It yields the protein CASSQAWELFF.

The chain joins TRBV19 to TRBJ1-5; a weak D match, TRBD1 (6 bases). Trimming removed 0 bases from V and 4 bases from J, with 16 bases in between. The CDR3 is made up of 17 amino acids. CDR1 LNHDA and CDR2 SQIVND come from the germline V gene (reference sequence). For the CDR3, the DNA is TGTGCCAGTAGTATAGACCCCCGGGGGCGATGGAATCAGCCCCAGCATTTT. Residues: CASSIDPRGRWNQPQHF.

The chain employs TRBV27 and TRBJ2-1, with D uncertain. The CDR3 runs 15 residues. CDR1 is MNHEY and CDR2 is SMNVEV in the germline V gene (reference sequence). Trimming stripped 3 bases from V and 7 bases from J, with 16 bases between. The CDR3 bases are TGTGCCAGCAGTTTTTGGACGGCCAACCATAATGAGCAGTTCTTC. Amino acid sequence: CASSFWTANHNEQFF.

A word on this clone: This CDR3 is also generated by other DNA sequences in the sample. V and J are TRBV7-2 and TRBJ2-7; 7 bases are a match to TRBD2. The V and J ends lost 4 bases and 1 base, in that order; junction bases with no gene match: 4. The CDR3 is 14 amino acids. Looked up from germline, CDR1 is SGHTA and CDR2 is FQGNSA. CDR3 sequence reads: CASSSGLGSYEQYF. In nucleotides, the CDR3 is TGTGCCAGCAGCTCAGGACTAGGATCCTACGAGCAGTACTTC.

The chain recombines TRBV5-1 with TRBJ1-1, with TRBD1 matching over 7 bases. CDR1 is SGHRS and CDR2 is YFSETQ in the germline V gene. After removal of 7 bases from V and 0 bases from J, the junction contained 12 bases not matched to a gene. The CDR3 spans 16 residues. In nucleotides, the CDR3 is TGCGCCAGCCGACAGGGCTCGGCGGAGATGAACACTGAAGCTTTCTTT. It is translated as CASRQGSAEMNTEAFF.

This sequence joins TRBV5-1 and TRBJ1-5, with D possibly being TRBD1 (6 bases). With 1 base removed from V and 5 bases from J, the gap between germline ends came to 16 bases. Germline lookup yields CDR1 SGHRS and CDR2 YFSETQ. The CDR3 extends over 16 amino acids. The DNA of the CDR3 is TGCGCCAGCAGCTTGCTCGGCAGGGGTTCGGATCAGCCCCAGCATTTT. This sequence encodes CASSLLGRGSDQPQHF.

This chain connects TRBV2 to TRBJ2-7; 9 nucleotides agree with TRBD1. Unmatched junction bases numbered 3, after V lost 6 bases and J lost 3 bases. The CDR3 has 13 residues. CDR1 and CDR2 (germline): SNHLY, FYNNEI. CDR3 nucleotides: TGTGCCAGCAGGAGGACAGGGGACTACGAGCAGTACGTC. Its protein product is CASRRTGDYEQYV.

This clone qualifies as medium-sized. In nucleotides, the CDR3 is TGTGCCATCGATGAGAGGGCCCCAGATACGCAGTATTTT. Encoded protein: CAIDERAPDTQYF. This rearrangement joins TRBV10-3 to TRBJ2-3, with D perhaps matching TRBD2 (5 bases). This CDR3 spans 13 amino acids. Trimming pared 8 bases from V and 4 bases from J, leaving 13 bases between. Germline values: CDR1 ENHRY, CDR2 SYGVKD.

The rearrangement links TRBV18 to TRBJ1-6; TRBD1 matches 7 bases. In germline, CDR1 is KGHSH, CDR2 LQKENI. V dropped 1 base and J dropped 8; count of bases not matched to a gene: 2. The CDR3 length is 14 residues. The CDR3 DNA sequence: TGTGCCAGCTCACCACTAGGGGGCGATTCACCCCTCCACTTT. Translated, it gives CASSPLGGDSPLHF.

This chain uses TRBV30 with TRBJ1-2, with 9 bases that match TRBD1. Losses at the gene ends were 2 bases for V and 8 bases for J; bases not matched to a gene: 12. The CDR3 has 15 amino acids. From germline, CDR1 is GTSNPN and CDR2 SVGIG (reference sequence). The CDR3 region is CAWSFRDRERLGYTF. The CDR3 DNA reads TGTGCCTGGAGTTTCCGGGACAGGGAAAGACTCGGCTACACCTTC.

This sequence joins TRBV5-1 and TRBJ2-2; D uncertain. CDR3 length equals 17 residues. Germline-derived CDR1 and CDR2 are SGHRS and YFSETQ. Trimming left V 1 base short and J 5 bases short, with 18 bases between. The CDR3 reads CASSLWLRGDPTGELFF. For the CDR3, the DNA is TGCGCCAGCAGCTTGTGGTTACGAGGAGATCCGACCGGGGAGCTGTTTTTT.

The rearrangement uses TRBV7-2 and TRBJ2-3; 14 bases map to TRBD2. Germline V gives CDR1 SGHTA, CDR2 FQGNSA. The CDR3 sequence is 18 residues long. V dropped 5 bases and J dropped 6; count of bases not matched to a gene: 13. This chain's CDR3 is CASSRRGGLAGEWDTQYF. As DNA, the CDR3 is TGTGCCAGCAGCCGGAGGGGGGGACTAGCGGGAGAATGGGATACGCAGTATTTT.

V usage is TRBV20-1 and J usage is TRBJ2-3; D unclear. The CDR3 contains 11 residues. Germline V gene data show CDR1 as DFQATT and CDR2 as SNEGSKA (reference sequence). V gave up 5 bases and J gave up 4 bases, with 7 bases separating them. The CDR3 spells CSADRADTQYF. The CDR3 DNA reads TGCAGTGCTGATAGGGCAGATACGCAGTATTTT.

This chain uses TRBV5-8 with TRBJ2-1; no firm D call. Germline V lookup: CDR1 SGHTS, CDR2 YDEGEE. This CDR3 comprises 12 residues. Trimming shortened V by 0 bases and J by 9 bases, and 7 bases separated the two germline ends. The CDR3 spells CASSLALGEQFF. The CDR3 nucleotides are TGTGCCAGCAGCTTGGCCTTGGGTGAGCAGTTCTTC.

This clone was counted once. The chain uses TRBV6-5 and TRBJ2-7, with TRBD2 matching over 7 bases. Germline assignment: CDR1 MNHEY and CDR2 SVGAGI. J was trimmed by 0 bases and V by 4 bases; bases with no gene match: 6. CDR3 size: 15 residues. Here the CDR3 DNA reads TGTGCCAGCAGTTTGAGGCGGGAGAGCTCCTACGAGCAGTACTTC. It specifies CASSLRRESSYEQYF.

V gene TRBV13 combines with J gene TRBJ2-2; D gene unclear. V was cut by 5 bases and J by 2 bases, with 15 bases left in between. CDR1 PRHDT and CDR2 FYEKMQ come from the germline V gene (reference sequence). The CDR3 covers 16 residues. CDR3 region: CASSPWDGPNTGELFF. In DNA, the CDR3 is TGTGCCAGCAGCCCCTGGGATGGGCCCAACACCGGGGAGCTGTTTTTT.

V usage is TRBV18 and J usage is TRBJ1-1; 7 nucleotides agree with TRBD1. V lost 1 base, J lost 1 base, and 3 bases stayed unmatched. Germline CDR1 is KGHSH and CDR2 is LQKENI. This CDR3 comprises 15 residues. The DNA of the CDR3 is TGTGCCAGCTCACCACGGGGACAGCAGAACACTGAAGCTTTCTTT. Translation: CASSPRGQQNTEAFF.

The V gene is TRBV13, the J gene TRBJ2-1, with a weak D call TRBD2 (5 bases). The CDR3 has 12 amino acids. Germline CDR1 reads PRHDT; CDR2 reads FYEKMQ (reference sequence). V lost 5 bases to trimming and J lost 9 bases, with 11 bases between them. CDR3 nucleotides: TGTGCCAGCAGCACACCTAGCAGTGAGCAGTTCTTC. Protein sequence: CASSTPSSEQFF.

V and J are TRBV7-9 and TRBJ2-1; 11 bases agree with TRBD1. CDR1 and CDR2 (germline): SEHNR, FQNEAQ (reference sequence). The CDR3 spans 17 residues. Trimming took 5 bases from V and 4 from J; bases not matched to a gene: 10. The CDR3 here is CASSHPVGTGGYNEQFF. DNA for the CDR3: TGTGCCAGCAGCCACCCCGTGGGGACAGGGGGGTACAATGAGCAGTTCTTC.